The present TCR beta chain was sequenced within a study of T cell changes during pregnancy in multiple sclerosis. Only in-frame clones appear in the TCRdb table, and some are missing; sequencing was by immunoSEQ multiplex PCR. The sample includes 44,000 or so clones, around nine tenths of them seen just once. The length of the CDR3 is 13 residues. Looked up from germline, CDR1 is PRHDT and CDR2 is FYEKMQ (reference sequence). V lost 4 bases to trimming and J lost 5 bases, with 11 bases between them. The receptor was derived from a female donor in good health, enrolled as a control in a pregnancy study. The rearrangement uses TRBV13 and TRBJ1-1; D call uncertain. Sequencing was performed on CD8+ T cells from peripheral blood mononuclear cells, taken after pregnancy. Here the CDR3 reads CASSSRGGTEAFF. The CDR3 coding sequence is TGTGCCAGCAGCTCCCGAGGTGGGACTGAAGCTTTCTTT.